The 22 T cell receptor beta chains below come from one sample, sequenced in a study of blood T cell repertoires in COVID-19. Assay: immunoSEQ multiplex PCR; the TCRdb copy retains only in-frame clones and omits some. The repertoire holds 250,000 to 300,000 clones, about nine tenths seen once, with around 11% in the top ten. Source material: peripheral blood. Receptor source: a woman in her twenties or thirties with COVID-19, enrolled during active disease.

The gene calls are TRBV30 and TRBJ1-1, with D perhaps matching TRBD1 (5 bases). The CDR3 is 13 amino acids. Germline values: CDR1 GTSNPN, CDR2 SVGIG (reference sequence). The ends were cut back, 0 bases at V and 4 bases at J, with 9 bases in the middle. The CDR3 nucleotides are TGTGCCTGGAGTGTCTCAGGGATCACTGAAGCTTTCTTT. Translated: CAWSVSGITEAFF.

This sequence joins TRBV28 and TRBJ1-5; D ambiguous. Germline CDR1 reads MDHEN; CDR2 reads SYDVKM. The CDR3 runs 13 residues. With 1 base removed from V and 5 bases from J, the gap between germline ends came to 6 bases. The CDR3 region has the DNA TGTGCCAGCAGTTTATCTCCCTATCAGCCCCAGCATTTT. This sequence encodes CASSLSPYQPQHF.

The V gene is TRBV10-1, the J gene TRBJ2-1, with 12 positions matching TRBD2. Trimming cost V 6 bases and J 3 bases; bases outside gene matches: 3. The CDR3 sequence is 15 residues long. CDR1 is WNHNN, CDR2 SYGVQD, per germline (reference sequence). The CDR3 sequence: CASSVTSGSYNEQFF. In nucleotides, the CDR3 is TGCGCCAGCAGCGTGACTAGCGGGAGCTACAATGAGCAGTTCTTC.

The V gene is TRBV11-2, the J gene TRBJ2-5, with a tentative D call TRBD1 (6 bases). Germline-derived CDR1 and CDR2 are SGHAT and FQNNGV. The length of the CDR3 is 16 residues. V lost 5 bases and J lost 0, with 16 bases in between. This CDR3 reads CASSKGGGGHQETQYF. CDR3 in DNA: TGTGCCAGCAGCAAAGGCGGTGGGGGCCACCAAGAGACCCAGTACTTC. Full variable domain (remainder filled in from reference TRBV11-2 and TRBJ2-5): EAGVAQSPRYKIIEKRQSVAFWCNPISGHATLYWYQQILGQGPKLLIQFQNNGVVDDSQLPKDRFSAERLKGVDSTLKIQPAKLEDSAVYLCASSKGGGGHQETQYFGPGTRLLVL.

The chain carries TRBV12-1 and TRBJ2-1; no check of the table's D call, TRBD2, against the DNA was made. TRBV12-1 is designated a pseudogene. The CDR3 has 17 amino acids. The CDR3 sequence: CASSPRLGSYPYNEQFF. The CDR3 nucleotides are TGTGCCAGCAGCCCCCGACTGGGTTCCTATCCCTACAATGAGCAGTTCTTC.

The chain joins TRBV18 to TRBJ1-1, with 7 bases aligning to TRBD1. The CDR3 is 14 residues long. Trimming took 3 bases from V and 3 from J; bases not matched to a gene: 4. Germline V gene data show CDR1 as KGHSH and CDR2 as LQKENI. The CDR3 is CASSPFDRDTEAFF. The DNA for the CDR3 is TGTGCCAGCTCACCCTTTGACAGGGACACTGAAGCTTTCTTT. The complete variable domain, with remaining parts taken from reference TRBV18 and TRBJ1-1, reads NAGVMQNPRHLVRRRGQEARLRCSPMKGHSHVYWYRQLPEEGLKFMVYLQKENIIDESGMPKERFSAEFPKEGPSILRIQQVVRGDSAAYFCASSPFDRDTEAFFGQGTRLTVV.

The rearrangement links TRBV2 to TRBJ2-1; 9 positions agree with TRBD1. CDR3 length: 15 residues. The V gene end was trimmed by 6 bases and the J gene end by 3 bases; junction bases not matched to a gene: 6. Germline CDR1 is SNHLY and CDR2 is FYNNEI. The CDR3 loop reads CASSAGQGFYNEQFF. The DNA of the CDR3 is TGTGCCAGCAGCGCGGGACAGGGATTCTACAATGAGCAGTTCTTC.

The genes are TRBV5-6 and TRBJ2-1, with 7 bases lining up with TRBD1. J was trimmed by 6 bases and V by 7 bases; bases with no gene match: 7. The CDR3 has 13 amino acids. Germline loops: CDR1 SGHDT, CDR2 YYEEEE. Written as DNA, the CDR3 is TGTGCCAGCGGAACGACAGGGCCCAATGAGCAGTTCTTC. As protein: CASGTTGPNEQFF.

This clone occurred once. This chain links TRBV9 with TRBJ1-2; 11 positions match TRBD1. Germline V CDR1 and CDR2: SGDLS, YYNGEE. Trimming removed 7 bases from V and 4 bases from J; junction bases left unmatched: 6. The CDR3 has 14 amino acids. The CDR3 bases are TGTGCCAGCGTCGGGACAGGGGGTAGCTATGGCTACACCTTC. Protein product: CASVGTGGSYGYTF.

This chain uses TRBV5-1 with TRBJ1-2; D remains ambiguous. The CDR3 runs to 15 residues. The germline CDR1 and CDR2 sequences are SGHRS and YFSETQ. V was cut by 1 base and J by 0 bases, with 10 bases left in between. The CDR3 spells CASSLRPGSNYGYTF. CDR3 coding DNA: TGCGCCAGCAGCTTGCGCCCGGGATCTAACTATGGCTACACCTTC.

This sequence joins TRBV21-1 and TRBJ2-3; TRBD2, as called in the table, went unchecked against the DNA. TRBV21-1 is an annotated pseudogene. There are 16 residues in the CDR3. The CDR3 nucleotides read TGTGCCAGCAGCAAAAGGCGGGGCCCATCCACAGATACGCAGTATTTT. It codes for CASSKRRGPSTDTQYF.

This clone was counted only a few times. V is TRBV14 and J is TRBJ1-1, with D unclear. Germline V gives CDR1 SGHDN, CDR2 FVKESK. V was clipped by 0 bases and J by 0 bases, with 11 bases between them. CDR3 length: 16 amino acids. CDR3 bases: TGTGCCAGCAGCCAAGAGGCAGGCCGCATGAACACTGAAGCTTTCTTT. Protein sequence: CASSQEAGRMNTEAFF.

The rearrangement uses TRBV20-1 and TRBJ2-5, with 10 bases fitting TRBD2. V shed 3 bases, J shed 4 bases, and the junction held 8 bases outside the gene matches. CDR1 is DFQATT, CDR2 SNEGSKA, per germline (reference sequence). The CDR3 consists of 15 residues. The CDR3 DNA reads as TGCAGTGCTAGTAGTCCTAGCGGGAGCGGAGAGACCCAGTACTTC. This gives the protein CSASSPSGSGETQYF.

The chain is built from TRBV3-1 (or the pseudogene TRBV3-2) and TRBJ2-2; D is perhaps TRBD1 (6 bases). V dropped 6 bases and J dropped 2 bases, with 16 bases sitting between them. The CDR3 extends over 16 amino acids. The V gene's germline CDR1 is LGHDT and CDR2 YNNKEL (reference sequence). The CDR3 is CASRGRGALNTGELFF. CDR3 sequence (DNA): TGTGCCAGCAGAGGCAGGGGCGCCCTTAACACCGGGGAGCTGTTTTTT.

The rearrangement links TRBV15 to TRBJ1-4; D gene unclear. V was trimmed by 5 bases and J by 6 bases, leaving 16 bases between them. The CDR3 totals 15 residues. CDR1 LNHNV and CDR2 YYDKDF come from the germline V gene (reference sequence). The CDR3 DNA is TGTGCCACCAGCTTTGGCCCCTCGGCGGATGAAAAACTGTTTTTT. Residues: CATSFGPSADEKLFF. Variable domain in full (rest from reference TRBV15 and TRBJ1-4): DAMVIQNPRYQVTQFGKPVTLSCSQTLNHNVMYWYQQKSSQAPKLLFHYYDKDFNNEADTPDNFQSRRPNTSFCFLDIRSPGLGDTAMYLCATSFGPSADEKLFFGSGTQLSVL.

The gene calls are TRBV30 and TRBJ1-5; D is unclear. CDR1 GTSNPN and CDR2 SVGIG come from the germline V gene (reference sequence). There are 13 residues in the CDR3. With 0 bases removed from V and 5 bases from J, the gap between germline ends came to 8 bases. CDR3: CAWSVSVDQPQHF. DNA for the CDR3: TGTGCCTGGAGTGTATCGGTGGATCAGCCCCAGCATTTT.

The chain has TRBV2 and TRBJ1-5, with a possible D match to TRBD1 (6 bases). The V and J ends lost 8 bases and 8 bases respectively, with 16 bases between them. This CDR3 comprises 13 residues. Germline V gives CDR1 SNHLY, CDR2 FYNNEI. The chain's CDR3 is CASLGEGGKPQHF. CDR3 coding DNA: TGTGCCAGCCTGGGGGAGGGGGGCAAGCCCCAGCATTTT.

The chain has TRBV10-2 and TRBJ2-7; no clear D. The V end was cut by 7 bases, the J end by 0 bases, with 10 bases between. From germline, CDR1 is WSHSY and CDR2 SAAADI. The CDR3 loop spans 13 amino acids. The CDR3 coding sequence is TGCGCCAGCATGGGCCCGACCTCCTACGAGCAGTACTTC. It is translated as CASMGPTSYEQYF.

This rearrangement joins TRBV24-1 to TRBJ2-7; perhaps TRBD1 as D (5 bases). The V end was cut by 4 bases, the J end by 4 bases, with 10 bases between. Germline loops: CDR1 KGHDR, CDR2 SFDVKD. The CDR3 runs to 13 residues. The CDR3 DNA follows: TGTGCCACCAGTGACCCGGACATTTACGAGCAGTACTTC. It yields the protein CATSDPDIYEQYF.

The rearrangement links TRBV7-9 to TRBJ2-7, with D unresolved. Germline loops: CDR1 SEHNR, CDR2 FQNEAQ (reference sequence). With 6 bases removed from V and 6 bases from J, the gap between germline ends came to 12 bases. This CDR3 has 12 residues. The CDR3 reads CASRELTPEQYF. The CDR3 nucleotides read TGTGCCAGCAGGGAGCTTACACCCGAGCAGTACTTC.

The V gene is TRBV28, the J gene TRBJ2-7; 13 bases match TRBD2. Losses at the gene ends were 0 bases for V and 6 bases for J; bases not matched to a gene: 8. The CDR3 has 17 residues. Per germline, CDR1 MDHEN and CDR2 SYDVKM. The CDR3 reads CASSLWTGLAGWGEQYF. Written as DNA, the CDR3 is TGTGCCAGCAGTTTATGGACGGGACTAGCGGGATGGGGCGAGCAGTACTTC.

This rearrangement joins TRBV28 to TRBJ1-6, with D possibly being TRBD1 (6 bases). CDR3 length equals 13 residues. Deletions cut 3 bases from V and 10 bases from J, with 10 bases between. From germline, CDR1 is MDHEN and CDR2 SYDVKM. CDR3 protein: CASSFTGQSPLHF. The CDR3 bases are TGTGCCAGCAGTTTCACAGGGCAATCACCCCTCCACTTT.